Detailed here is one T cell receptor (beta chain). Relying on iRepertoire HTBI primers and Arm-PCR of CDR3 regions, the team built TCR beta libraries. MiXCR was run by TCRdb on the multiplex PCR reads, yielding one entry per CDR3 protein. The data hold approximately 360,000 distinct CDR3 sequences, with approximately 25% observed a single time. Germline-derived CDR1 and CDR2 are SGHRS and YFSETQ. The CDR3 contains 20 residues. The V gene lost 4 bases and the J gene lost 4 bases, with 33 bases spanning the gap. Stated time point: persistent/refractory GD, antithyroid drugs over 5 years with positive TRAb. After RNA was extracted from PBMCs, the TCR library was made from it. The data were taken from a study of regulatory T cells in long-lasting Graves disease.

The chain has TRBV5-1 and TRBJ2-7; D possibly corresponds to TRBD2 (7 bases). The TCR sequence derives from a middle-aged woman with Graves disease. The material was peripheral blood mononuclear cells (PBMCs), obtained when the disease was refractory, from a patient treated with antithyroid drugs. DNA for the CDR3: TGCGCCAGCAGCGAGGTCGACAGGCCCCAGGAGGCGGGAGTCTTTTACGAGCAGTACTTC. It yields the protein CASSEVDRPQEAGVFYEQYF.